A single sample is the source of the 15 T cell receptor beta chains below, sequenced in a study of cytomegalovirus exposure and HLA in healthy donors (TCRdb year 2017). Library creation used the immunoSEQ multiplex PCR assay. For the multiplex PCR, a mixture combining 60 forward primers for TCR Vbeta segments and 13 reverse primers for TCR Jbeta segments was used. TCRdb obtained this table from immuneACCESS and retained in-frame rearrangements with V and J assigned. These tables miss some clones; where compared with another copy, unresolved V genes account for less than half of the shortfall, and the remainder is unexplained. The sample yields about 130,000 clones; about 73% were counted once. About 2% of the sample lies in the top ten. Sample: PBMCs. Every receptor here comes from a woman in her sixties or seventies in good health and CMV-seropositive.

The CDR3 here is CASSSLRDEQYF. DNA of the CDR3: TGTGCCAGCAGTTCTCTCAGGGACGAGCAGTACTTC. The chain employs TRBV6-5 and TRBJ2-7, with D perhaps matching TRBD1 (5 bases). Germline V lookup: CDR1 MNHEY, CDR2 SVGAGI. The CDR3 covers 12 residues. The V end lost 4 bases, the J end lost 5 bases, and 9 bases lay between the germline ends.

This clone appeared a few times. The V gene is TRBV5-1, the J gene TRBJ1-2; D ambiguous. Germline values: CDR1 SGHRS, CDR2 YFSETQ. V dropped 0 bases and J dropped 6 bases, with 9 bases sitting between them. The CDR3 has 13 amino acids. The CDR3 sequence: CASSLGQYDGYTF. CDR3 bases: TGCGCCAGCAGCTTGGGACAATATGATGGCTACACCTTC.

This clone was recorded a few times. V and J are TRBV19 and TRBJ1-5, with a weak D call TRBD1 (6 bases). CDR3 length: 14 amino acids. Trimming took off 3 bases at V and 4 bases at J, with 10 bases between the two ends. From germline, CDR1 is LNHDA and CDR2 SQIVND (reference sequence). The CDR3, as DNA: TGTGCCAGTAGTATGATGCAGGGGAATCAGCCCCAGCATTTT. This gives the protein CASSMMQGNQPQHF. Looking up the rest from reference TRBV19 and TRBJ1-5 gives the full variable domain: DGGITQSPKYLFRKEGQNVTLSCEQNLNHDAMYWYRQDPGQGLRLIYYSQIVNDFQKGDIAEGYSVSREKKESFPLTVTSAQKNPTAFYLCASSMMQGNQPQHFGDGTRLSIL.

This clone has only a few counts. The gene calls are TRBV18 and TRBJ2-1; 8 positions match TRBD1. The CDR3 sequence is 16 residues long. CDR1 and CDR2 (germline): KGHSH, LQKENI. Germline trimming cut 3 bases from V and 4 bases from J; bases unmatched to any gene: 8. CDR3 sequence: CASSPGSQGAYNEQFF. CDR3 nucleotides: TGTGCCAGCTCACCGGGGTCGCAGGGGGCTTACAATGAGCAGTTCTTC.

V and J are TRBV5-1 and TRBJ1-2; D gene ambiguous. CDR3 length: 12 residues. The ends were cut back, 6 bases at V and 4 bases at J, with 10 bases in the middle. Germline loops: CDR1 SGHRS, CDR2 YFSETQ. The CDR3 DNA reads TGCGCCAGCAACGGCGGTTCCTATGGCTACACCTTC. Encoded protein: CASNGGSYGYTF.

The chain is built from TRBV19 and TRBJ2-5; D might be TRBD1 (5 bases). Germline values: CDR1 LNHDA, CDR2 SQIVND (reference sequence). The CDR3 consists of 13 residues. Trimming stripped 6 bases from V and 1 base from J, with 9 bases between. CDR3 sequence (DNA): TGTGCCAGTAGCCACAGGTTCCAAGAGACCCAGTACTTC. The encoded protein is CASSHRFQETQYF.

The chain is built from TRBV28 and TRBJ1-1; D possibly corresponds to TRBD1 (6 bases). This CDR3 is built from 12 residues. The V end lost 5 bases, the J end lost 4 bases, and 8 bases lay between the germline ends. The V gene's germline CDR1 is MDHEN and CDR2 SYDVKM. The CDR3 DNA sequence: TGTGCCAGCAGTCGGACAGCCACTGAAGCTTTCTTT. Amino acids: CASSRTATEAFF.

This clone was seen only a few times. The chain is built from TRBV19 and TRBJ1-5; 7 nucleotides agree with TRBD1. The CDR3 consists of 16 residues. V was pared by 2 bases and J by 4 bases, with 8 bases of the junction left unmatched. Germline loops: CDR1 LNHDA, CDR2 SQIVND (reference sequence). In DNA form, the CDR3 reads TGTGCCAGTAGTATAAGGTGGCAGGGGGTAAATCAGCCCCAGCATTTT. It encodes CASSIRWQGVNQPQHF.

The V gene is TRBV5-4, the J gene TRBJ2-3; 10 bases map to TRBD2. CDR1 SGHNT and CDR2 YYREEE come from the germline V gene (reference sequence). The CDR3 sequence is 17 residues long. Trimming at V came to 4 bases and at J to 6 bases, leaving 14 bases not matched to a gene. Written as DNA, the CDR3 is TGTGCCAGCAGCCAAAAAAAAGCGGGAGGGCCAGGGGATACGCAGTATTTT. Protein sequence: CASSQKKAGGPGDTQYF.

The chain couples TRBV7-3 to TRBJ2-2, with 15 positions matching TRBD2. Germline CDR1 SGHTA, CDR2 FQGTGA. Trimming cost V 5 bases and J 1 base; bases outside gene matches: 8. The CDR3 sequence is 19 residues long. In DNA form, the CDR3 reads TGTGCCAGCAGCACCGGACTAGCGGGAGGGCCGTTGAACACCGGGGAGCTGTTTTTT. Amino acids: CASSTGLAGGPLNTGELFF. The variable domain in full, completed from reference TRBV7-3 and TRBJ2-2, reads GAGVSQTPSNKVTEKGKYVELRCDPISGHTALYWYRQSLGQGPEFLIYFQGTGAADDSGLPNDRFFAVRPEGSVSTLKIQRTERGDSAVYLCASSTGLAGGPLNTGELFFGEGSRLTVL.

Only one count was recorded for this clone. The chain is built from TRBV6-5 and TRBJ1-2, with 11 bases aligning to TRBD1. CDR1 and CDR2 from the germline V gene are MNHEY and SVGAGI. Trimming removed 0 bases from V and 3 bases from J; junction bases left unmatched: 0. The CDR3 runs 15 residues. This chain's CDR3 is CASSYSGQGDYGYTF. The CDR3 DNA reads TGTGCCAGCAGTTACTCGGGACAGGGGGACTATGGCTACACCTTC.

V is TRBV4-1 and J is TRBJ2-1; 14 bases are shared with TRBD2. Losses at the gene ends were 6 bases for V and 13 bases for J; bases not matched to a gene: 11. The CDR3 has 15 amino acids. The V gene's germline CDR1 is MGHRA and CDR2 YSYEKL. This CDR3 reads CASSLSPGLAGEQFF. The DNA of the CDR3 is TGCGCCAGCAGTCTTTCACCGGGACTAGCGGGGGAACAGTTCTTC.

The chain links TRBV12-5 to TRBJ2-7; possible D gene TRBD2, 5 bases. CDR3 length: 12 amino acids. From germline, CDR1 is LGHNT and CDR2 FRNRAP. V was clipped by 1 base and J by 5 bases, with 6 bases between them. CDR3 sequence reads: CASGLEGDEQYF. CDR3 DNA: TGTGCTAGTGGTTTGGAGGGAGACGAGCAGTACTTC.

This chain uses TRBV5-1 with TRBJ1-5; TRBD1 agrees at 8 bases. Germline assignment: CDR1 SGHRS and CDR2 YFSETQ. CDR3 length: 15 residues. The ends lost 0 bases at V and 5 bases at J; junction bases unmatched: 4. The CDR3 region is CASSLDGQGHQPQHF. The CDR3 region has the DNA TGCGCCAGCAGCTTGGATGGACAGGGTCATCAGCCCCAGCATTTT.

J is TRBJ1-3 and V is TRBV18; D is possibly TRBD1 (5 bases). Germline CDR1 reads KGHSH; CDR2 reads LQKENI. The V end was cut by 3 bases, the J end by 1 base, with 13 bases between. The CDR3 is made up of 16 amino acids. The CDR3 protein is CASSPGGSSSGNTIYF. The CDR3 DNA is TGTGCCAGCTCACCGGGGGGATCCTCATCTGGAAACACCATATATTTT.